This T cell receptor (beta chain) was profiled in a study of long-term antiretroviral therapy in people with HIV. CDR1 and CDR2 (germline): SGDLS, YYNGEE. V lost 4 bases and J 6 bases, leaving 19 bases between the germline ends. The CDR3 spans 16 residues. Survey-level immunoSEQ v3.0 assays were run. The method was immunoSEQ multiplex PCR; TCRdb's version includes in-frame clones alone and lacks a portion of them. Among roughly 26,000 clones listed, 95% were seen once. The specimen comprised unsorted PBMCs, sampled about 4.7 years after starting antiretroviral therapy. This clonotype originated in a woman between 50 and 59 years old with HIV. This chain joins TRBV9 and TRBJ2-2; no clear D gene. The CDR3 coding sequence is TGTGCCAGCAGCCCCATATTAGCAGGTGTTCCCGGGGAGCTGTTTTTT. Protein sequence: CASSPILAGVPGELFF.